This TCR beta chain was captured in a study of T cell responses to AZD1222 COVID-19 vaccine. As for the study in general: Second doses that came at about 4 or about 12 weeks were put together. The study, taken as a whole, reports: Targets within unmutated variant regions were reportedly found for nearly half of spike-specific TCRs. Spike-specific TCR breadth and depth rose after two AZD1222 doses. Only six or seven AZD1222 recipients tested seropositive at baseline.

The germline CDR1 and CDR2 sequences are SGHTA and FQGTGA. The CDR3 length is 16 residues. With V trimmed by 3 bases and J by 3 bases, 7 bases remained unmatched. Regarding this clone: Its specificity is not known.

TCRdb keeps only in-frame clones here, not all; method: immunoSEQ multiplex PCR. The sample lists tens of thousands of clones, 65% to 90% occurring once. Specimen: peripheral blood, collected on day 0 of AZD1222 vaccination. V and J are TRBV7-3 and TRBJ2-1, with 8 positions matching TRBD2. The TCR sequence derives from an adult in good health. This CDR3 is CASSFLAGGGYNEQFF. The DNA of the CDR3 is TGTGCCAGCAGCTTTCTGGCGGGGGGCGGCTACAATGAGCAGTTCTTC.